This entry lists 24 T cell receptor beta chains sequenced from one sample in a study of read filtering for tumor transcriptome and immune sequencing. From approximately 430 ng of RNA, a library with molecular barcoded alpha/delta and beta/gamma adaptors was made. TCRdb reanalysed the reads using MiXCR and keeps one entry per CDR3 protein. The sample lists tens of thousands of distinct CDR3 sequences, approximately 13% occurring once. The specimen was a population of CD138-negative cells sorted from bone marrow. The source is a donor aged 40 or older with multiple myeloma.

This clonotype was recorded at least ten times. As DNA, the CDR3 is TGTGCCAGCAGCGAAAAAAGACTAGCGGGAGCAGATACGCAGTATTTT. This codes for CASSEKRLAGADTQYF. V usage is TRBV2 and J usage is TRBJ2-3, with 12 bases fitting TRBD2. Losses at the gene ends were 6 bases for V and 4 bases for J; bases not matched to a gene: 8. Germline assignment: CDR1 SNHLY and CDR2 FYNNEI. The CDR3 has 16 amino acids.

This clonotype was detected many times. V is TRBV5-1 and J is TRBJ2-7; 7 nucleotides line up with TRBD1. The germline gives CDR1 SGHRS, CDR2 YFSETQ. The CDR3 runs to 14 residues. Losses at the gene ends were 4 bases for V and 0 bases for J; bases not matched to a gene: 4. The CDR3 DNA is TGCGCCAGCAGCCGCGGACAGGTCTCCTACGAGCAGTACTTC. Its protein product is CASSRGQVSYEQYF. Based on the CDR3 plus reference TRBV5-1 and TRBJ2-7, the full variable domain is KAGVTQTPRYLIKTRGQQVTLSCSPISGHRSVSWYQQTPGQGLQFLFEYFSETQRNKGNFPGRFSGRQFSNSRSEMNVSTLELGDSALYLCASSRGQVSYEQYFGPGTRLTVT.

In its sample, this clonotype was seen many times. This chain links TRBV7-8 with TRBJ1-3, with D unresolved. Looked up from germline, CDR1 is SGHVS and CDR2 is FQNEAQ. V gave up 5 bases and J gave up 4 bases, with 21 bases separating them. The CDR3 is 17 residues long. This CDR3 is CASSPRPATRSGNTIYF. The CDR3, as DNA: TGTGCCAGCAGCCCCCGACCCGCGACCCGGTCCGGAAACACCATATATTTT.

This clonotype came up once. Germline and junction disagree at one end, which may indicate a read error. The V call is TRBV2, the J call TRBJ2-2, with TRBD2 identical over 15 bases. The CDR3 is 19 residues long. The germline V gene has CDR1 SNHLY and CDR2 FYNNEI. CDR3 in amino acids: CAGSEARTSGRASTGELVF. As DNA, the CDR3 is TGTGCCGGCAGTGAAGCGCGGACTAGCGGGAGGGCCTCCACCGGGGAGCTGGTTTTT. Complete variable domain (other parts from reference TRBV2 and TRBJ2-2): EPEVTQTPSHQVTQMGQEVILRCVPISNHLYFYWYRQILGQKVEFLVSFYNNEISEKSEIFDDQFSVERPDGSNFTLKIRSTKLEDSAMYFCAGSEARTSGRASTGELVFGEGSRLTVL.

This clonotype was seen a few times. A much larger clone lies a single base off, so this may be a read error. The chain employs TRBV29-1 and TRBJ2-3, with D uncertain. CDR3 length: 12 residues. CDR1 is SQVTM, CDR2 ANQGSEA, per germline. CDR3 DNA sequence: TGCAGCGTTGTGCAGGTGGTGGATACGCGGTATTTT. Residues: CSVVQVVDTRYF.

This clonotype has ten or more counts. The CDR3 is CSPGLATYNEQFF. The DNA for the CDR3 is TGCAGTCCTGGACTAGCGACCTACAATGAGCAGTTCTTC. The chain has TRBV20-1 and TRBJ2-1, with 9 bases aligning to TRBD2. CDR3 length: 13 residues. Germline-derived CDR1 and CDR2 are DFQATT and SNEGSKA (reference sequence). With V trimmed by 8 bases and J by 2 bases, 4 bases remained unmatched.

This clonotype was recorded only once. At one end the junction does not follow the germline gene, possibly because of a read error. CDR3: CATSEPAPRNEQLF. CDR3 sequence (DNA): TGTGCCACCAGTGAGCCGGCCCCTAGAAATGAGCAGTTATTC. V usage is TRBV24-1 and J usage is TRBJ2-1, with D hard to call. In germline, CDR1 is KGHDR, CDR2 SFDVKD. This CDR3 spans 14 amino acids.

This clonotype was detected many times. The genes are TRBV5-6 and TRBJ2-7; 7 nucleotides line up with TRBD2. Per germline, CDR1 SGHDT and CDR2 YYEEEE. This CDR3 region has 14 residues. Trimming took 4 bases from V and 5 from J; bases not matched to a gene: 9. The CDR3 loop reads CASSDRLAPHEQYF. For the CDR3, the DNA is TGTGCCAGCAGCGATAGACTAGCCCCCCACGAGCAGTACTTC.

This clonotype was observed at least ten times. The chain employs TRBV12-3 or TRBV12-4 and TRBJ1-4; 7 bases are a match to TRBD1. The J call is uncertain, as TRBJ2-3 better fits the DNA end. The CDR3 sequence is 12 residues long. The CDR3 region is CASSPQGNTQYF. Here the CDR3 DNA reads TGTGCCAGCAGTCCACAGGGGAATACGCAGTATTTT.

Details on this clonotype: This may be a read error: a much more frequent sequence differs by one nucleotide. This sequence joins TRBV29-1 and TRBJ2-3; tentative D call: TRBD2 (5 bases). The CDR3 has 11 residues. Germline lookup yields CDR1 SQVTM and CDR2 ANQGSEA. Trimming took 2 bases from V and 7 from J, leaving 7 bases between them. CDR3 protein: CSVERRHTQYF. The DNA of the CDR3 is TGCAGCGTTGAACGGAGGCATACGCAGTATTTT.

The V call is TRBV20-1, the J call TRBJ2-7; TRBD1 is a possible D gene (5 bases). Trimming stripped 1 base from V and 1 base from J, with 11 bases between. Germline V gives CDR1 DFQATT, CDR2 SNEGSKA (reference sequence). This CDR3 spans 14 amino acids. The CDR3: CSARGSDRSYEQYF. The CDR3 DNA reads TGCAGTGCTAGAGGTAGTGACAGATCCTACGAGCAGTACTTC.

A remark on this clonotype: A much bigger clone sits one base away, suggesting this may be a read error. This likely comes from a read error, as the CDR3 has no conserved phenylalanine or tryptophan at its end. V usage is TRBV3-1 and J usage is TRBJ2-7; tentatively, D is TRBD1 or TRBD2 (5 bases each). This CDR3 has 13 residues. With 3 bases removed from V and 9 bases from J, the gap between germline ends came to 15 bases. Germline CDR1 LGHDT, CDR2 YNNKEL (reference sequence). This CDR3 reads CASSQIAVGTQYL. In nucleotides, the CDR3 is TGTGCCAGCAGCCAGATAGCCGTCGGGACGCAGTACCTC.

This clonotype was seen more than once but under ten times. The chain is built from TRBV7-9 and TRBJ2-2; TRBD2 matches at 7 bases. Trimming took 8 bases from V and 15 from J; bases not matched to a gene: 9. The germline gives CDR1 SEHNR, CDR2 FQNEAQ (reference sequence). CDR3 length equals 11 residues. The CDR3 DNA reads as TGTGCCAGCGGGGCCAGCGGGAACGTGTTTTTT. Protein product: CASGASGNVFF.

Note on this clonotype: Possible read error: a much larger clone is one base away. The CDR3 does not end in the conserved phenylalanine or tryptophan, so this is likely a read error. The CDR3 nucleotides read TGTGCCAGCAGCTTACGGGCGGGAGGGCCTAGGAAGACCCAGTACTCC. This gives the protein CASSLRAGGPRKTQYS. The V gene is TRBV7-2, the J gene TRBJ2-5, with 9 bases fitting TRBD2. Germline loops: CDR1 SGHTA, CDR2 FQGNSA. Trimming removed 2 bases from V and 6 bases from J; junction bases left unmatched: 10. CDR3 length equals 16 residues.

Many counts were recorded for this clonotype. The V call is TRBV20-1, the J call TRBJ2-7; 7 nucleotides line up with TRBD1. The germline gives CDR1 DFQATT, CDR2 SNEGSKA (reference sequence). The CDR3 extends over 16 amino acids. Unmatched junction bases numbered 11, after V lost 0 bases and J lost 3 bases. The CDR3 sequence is CSARDLKGQTNYEQYF. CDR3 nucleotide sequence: TGCAGTGCTAGAGATCTAAAGGGACAGACAAACTACGAGCAGTACTTC.

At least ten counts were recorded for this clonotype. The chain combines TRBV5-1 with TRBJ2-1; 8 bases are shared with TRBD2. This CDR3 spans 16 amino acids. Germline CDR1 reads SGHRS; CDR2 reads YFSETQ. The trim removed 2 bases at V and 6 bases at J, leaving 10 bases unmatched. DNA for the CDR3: TGCGCCAGCAGCTTCTCCTTAACGGGAGGGGGCAATGAGCAGTTCTTC. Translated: CASSFSLTGGGNEQFF.

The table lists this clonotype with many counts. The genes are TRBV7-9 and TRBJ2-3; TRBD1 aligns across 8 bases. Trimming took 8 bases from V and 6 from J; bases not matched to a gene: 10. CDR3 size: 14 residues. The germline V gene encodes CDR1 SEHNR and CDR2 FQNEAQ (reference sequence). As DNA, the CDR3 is TGTGCCAGCTCCCAGGCAGGGGGCCCGGATACGCAGTATTTT. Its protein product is CASSQAGGPDTQYF.

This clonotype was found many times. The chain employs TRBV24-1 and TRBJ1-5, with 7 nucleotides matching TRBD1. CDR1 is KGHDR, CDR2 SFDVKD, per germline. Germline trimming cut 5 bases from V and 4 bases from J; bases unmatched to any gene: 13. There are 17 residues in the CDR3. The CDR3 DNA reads TGTGCCACCAGTGCACAGGGGACTGGAGGCGTGAATCAGCCCCAGCATTTT. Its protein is CATSAQGTGGVNQPQHF.

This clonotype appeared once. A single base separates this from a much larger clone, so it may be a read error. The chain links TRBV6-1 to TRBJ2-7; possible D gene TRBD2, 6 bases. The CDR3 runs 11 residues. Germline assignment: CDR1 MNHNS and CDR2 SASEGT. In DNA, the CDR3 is TGTGCCAGCGCGGGACTCAACGAGCGGTACTTC. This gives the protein CASAGLNERYF.

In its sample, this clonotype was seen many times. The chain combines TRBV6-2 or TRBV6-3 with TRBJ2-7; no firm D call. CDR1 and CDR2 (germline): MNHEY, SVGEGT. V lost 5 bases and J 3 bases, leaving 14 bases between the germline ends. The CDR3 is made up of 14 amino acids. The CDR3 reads CASSPIGLFYEQYF. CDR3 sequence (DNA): TGTGCCAGCAGTCCCATCGGTCTGTTCTACGAGCAGTACTTC.

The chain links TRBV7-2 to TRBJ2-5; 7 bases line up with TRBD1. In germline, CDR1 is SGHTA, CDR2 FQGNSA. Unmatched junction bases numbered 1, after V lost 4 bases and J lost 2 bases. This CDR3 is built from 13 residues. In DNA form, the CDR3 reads TGTGCCAGCAGCTCGGGACAGCAAGAGACCCAGTACTTC. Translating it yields CASSSGQQETQYF.

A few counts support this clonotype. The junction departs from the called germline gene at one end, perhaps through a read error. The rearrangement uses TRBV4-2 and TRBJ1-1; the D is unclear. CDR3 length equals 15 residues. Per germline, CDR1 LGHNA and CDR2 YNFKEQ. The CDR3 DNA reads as TGTGCCAGCAGGGTAGAGAGTGGGGTTCAATCTGAAGCTTGCTTT. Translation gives CASRVESGVQSEACF.

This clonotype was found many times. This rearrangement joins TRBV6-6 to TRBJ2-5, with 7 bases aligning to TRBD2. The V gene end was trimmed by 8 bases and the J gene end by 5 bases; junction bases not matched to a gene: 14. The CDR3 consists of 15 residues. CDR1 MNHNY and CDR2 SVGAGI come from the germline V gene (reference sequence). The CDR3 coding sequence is TGTGCCAGCCGCATCAGTGCGGGAGTAACGGAGACCCAGTACTTC. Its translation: CASRISAGVTETQYF.

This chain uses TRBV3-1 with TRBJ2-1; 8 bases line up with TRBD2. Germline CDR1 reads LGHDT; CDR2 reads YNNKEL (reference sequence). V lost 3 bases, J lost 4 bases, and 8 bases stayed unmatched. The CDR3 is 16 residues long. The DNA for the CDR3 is TGTGCCAGCAGCCAGGCTCTAGCGGGTGGTTACAATGAGCAGTTCTTC. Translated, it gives CASSQALAGGYNEQFF.